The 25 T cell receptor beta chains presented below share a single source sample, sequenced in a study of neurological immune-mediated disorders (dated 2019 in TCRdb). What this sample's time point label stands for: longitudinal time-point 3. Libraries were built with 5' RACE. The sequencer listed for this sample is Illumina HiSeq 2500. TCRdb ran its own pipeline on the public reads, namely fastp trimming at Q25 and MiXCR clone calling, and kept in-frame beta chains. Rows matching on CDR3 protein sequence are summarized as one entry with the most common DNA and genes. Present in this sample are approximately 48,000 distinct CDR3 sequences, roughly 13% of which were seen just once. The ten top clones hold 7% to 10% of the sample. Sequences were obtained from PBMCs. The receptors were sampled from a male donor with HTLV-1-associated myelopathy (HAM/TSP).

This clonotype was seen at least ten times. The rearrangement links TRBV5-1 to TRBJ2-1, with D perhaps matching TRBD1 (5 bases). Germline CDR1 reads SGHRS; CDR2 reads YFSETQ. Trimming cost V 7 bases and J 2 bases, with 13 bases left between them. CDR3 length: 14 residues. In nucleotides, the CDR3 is TGCGCCAGCGGAATGACAGAGCCCTACAATGAGCAGTTCTTC. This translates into CASGMTEPYNEQFF.

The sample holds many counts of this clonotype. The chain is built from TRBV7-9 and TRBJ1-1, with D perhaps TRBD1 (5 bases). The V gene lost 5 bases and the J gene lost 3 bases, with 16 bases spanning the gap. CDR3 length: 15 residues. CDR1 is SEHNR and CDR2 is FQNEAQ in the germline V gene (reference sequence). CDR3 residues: CASSPPARGDTEAFF. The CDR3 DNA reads TGTGCCAGCAGCCCCCCGGCGAGAGGGGACACTGAAGCTTTCTTT.

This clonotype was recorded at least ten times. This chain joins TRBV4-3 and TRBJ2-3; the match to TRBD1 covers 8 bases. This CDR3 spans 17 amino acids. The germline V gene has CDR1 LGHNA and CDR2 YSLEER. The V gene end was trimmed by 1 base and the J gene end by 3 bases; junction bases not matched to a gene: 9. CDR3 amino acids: CASSQGPTGGVTDTQYF. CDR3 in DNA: TGCGCCAGCAGCCAAGGACCAACAGGGGGAGTTACAGATACGCAGTATTTT.

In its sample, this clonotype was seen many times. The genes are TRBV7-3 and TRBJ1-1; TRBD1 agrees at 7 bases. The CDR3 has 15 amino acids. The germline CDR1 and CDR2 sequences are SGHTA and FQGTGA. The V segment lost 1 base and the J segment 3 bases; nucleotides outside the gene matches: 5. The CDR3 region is CASSLIRTGDTEAFF. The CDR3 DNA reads TGTGCCAGCAGCTTAATACGAACAGGGGACACTGAAGCTTTCTTT.

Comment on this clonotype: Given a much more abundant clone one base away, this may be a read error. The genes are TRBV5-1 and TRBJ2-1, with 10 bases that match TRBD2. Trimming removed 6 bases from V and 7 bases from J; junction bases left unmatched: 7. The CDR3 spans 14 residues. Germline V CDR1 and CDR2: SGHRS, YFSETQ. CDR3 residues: CASTYTSGKNEQFF. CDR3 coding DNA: TGCGCCAGCACGTATACTAGCGGGAAGAATGAGCAGTTCTTC.

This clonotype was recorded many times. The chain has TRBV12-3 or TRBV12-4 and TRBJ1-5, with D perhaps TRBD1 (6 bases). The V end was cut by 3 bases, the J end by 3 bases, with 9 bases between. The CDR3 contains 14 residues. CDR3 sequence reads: CASSFGQINQPQHF. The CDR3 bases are TGTGCCAGCAGTTTTGGACAGATCAATCAGCCCCAGCATTTT.

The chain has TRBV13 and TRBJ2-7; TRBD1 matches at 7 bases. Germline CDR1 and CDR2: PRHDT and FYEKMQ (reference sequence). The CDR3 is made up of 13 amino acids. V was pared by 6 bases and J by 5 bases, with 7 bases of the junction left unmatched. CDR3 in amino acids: CASRVTGVHEQYF. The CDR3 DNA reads TGTGCCAGCAGGGTAACAGGGGTCCACGAGCAGTACTTC.

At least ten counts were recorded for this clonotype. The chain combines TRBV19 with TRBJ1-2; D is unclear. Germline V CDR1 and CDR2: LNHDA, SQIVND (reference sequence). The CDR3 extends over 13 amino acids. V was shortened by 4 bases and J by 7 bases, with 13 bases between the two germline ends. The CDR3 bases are TGTGCCAGTAGTAGAGTCCGGTCACTTGGCTACACCTTC. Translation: CASSRVRSLGYTF.

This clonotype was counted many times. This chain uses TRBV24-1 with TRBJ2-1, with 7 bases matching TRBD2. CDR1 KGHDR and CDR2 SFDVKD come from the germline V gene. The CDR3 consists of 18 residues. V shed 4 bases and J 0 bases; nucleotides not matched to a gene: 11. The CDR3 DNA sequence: TGTGCCACCAGTGACCGGGGAGGGGCGGGAAGCTCCTACAATGAGCAGTTCTTC. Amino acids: CATSDRGGAGSSYNEQFF.

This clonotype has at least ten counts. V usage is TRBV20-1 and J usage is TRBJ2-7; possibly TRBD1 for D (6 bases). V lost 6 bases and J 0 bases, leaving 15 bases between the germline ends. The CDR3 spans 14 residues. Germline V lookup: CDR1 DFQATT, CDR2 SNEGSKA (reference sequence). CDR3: CSATGQIYSYEQYF. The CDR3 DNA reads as TGCAGTGCAACCGGACAGATATACTCCTACGAGCAGTACTTC.

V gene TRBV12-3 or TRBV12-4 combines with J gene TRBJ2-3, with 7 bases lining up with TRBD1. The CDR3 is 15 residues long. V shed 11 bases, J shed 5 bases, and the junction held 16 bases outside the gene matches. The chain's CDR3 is CAVKATGTVGDTQYF. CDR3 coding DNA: TGTGCCGTTAAGGCTACCGGGACAGTGGGAGATACGCAGTATTTT.

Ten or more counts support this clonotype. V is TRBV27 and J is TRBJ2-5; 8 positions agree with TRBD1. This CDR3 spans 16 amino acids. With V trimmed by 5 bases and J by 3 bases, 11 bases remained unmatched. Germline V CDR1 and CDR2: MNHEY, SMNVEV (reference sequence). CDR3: CASSPQGRGLKETQYF. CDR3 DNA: TGTGCCAGCAGTCCCCAGGGCAGGGGGCTTAAAGAGACCCAGTACTTC.

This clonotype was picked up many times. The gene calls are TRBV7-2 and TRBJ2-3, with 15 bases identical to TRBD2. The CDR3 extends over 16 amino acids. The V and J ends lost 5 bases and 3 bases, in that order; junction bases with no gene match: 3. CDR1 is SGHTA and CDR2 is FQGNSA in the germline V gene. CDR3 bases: TGTGCCAGCAGCCCGGGACTAGCGGGGGGAACAGATACGCAGTATTTT. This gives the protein CASSPGLAGGTDTQYF.

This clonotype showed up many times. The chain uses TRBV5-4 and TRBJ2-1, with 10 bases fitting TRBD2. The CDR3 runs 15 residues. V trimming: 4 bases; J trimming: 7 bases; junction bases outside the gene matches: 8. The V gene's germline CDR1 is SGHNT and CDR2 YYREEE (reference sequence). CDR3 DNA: TGTGCCAGCAGCCCTCAGCGGGGGGGCGCGAATGAGCAGTTCTTC. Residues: CASSPQRGGANEQFF.

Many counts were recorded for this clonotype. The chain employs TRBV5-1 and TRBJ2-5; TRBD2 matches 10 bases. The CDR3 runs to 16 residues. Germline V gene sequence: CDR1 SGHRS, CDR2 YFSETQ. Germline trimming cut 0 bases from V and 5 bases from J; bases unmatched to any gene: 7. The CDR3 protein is CASSLGVLAGAETQYF. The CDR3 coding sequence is TGCGCCAGCAGCTTGGGGGTTCTAGCGGGGGCTGAGACCCAGTACTTC.

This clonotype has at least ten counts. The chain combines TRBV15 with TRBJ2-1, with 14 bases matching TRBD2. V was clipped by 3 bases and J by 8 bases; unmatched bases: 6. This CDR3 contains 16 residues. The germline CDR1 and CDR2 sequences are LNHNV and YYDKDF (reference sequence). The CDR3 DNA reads TGTGCCACCAGCAGCTTGACTAGCGGGGGGGCCGATGAGCAGTTCTTC. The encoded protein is CATSSLTSGGADEQFF.

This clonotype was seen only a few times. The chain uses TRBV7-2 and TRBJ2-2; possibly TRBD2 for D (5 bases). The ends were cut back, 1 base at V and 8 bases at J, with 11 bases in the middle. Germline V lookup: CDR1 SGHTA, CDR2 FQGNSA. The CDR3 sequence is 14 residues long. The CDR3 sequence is CASSLGKRSGELFF. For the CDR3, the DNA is TGTGCCAGCAGCTTAGGGAAGCGGTCAGGGGAGCTGTTTTTT. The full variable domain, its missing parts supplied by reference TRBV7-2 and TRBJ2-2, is GAGVSQSPSNKVTEKGKDVELRCDPISGHTALYWYRQSLGQGLEFLIYFQGNSAPDKSGLPSDRFSAERTGGSVSTLTIQRTQQEDSAVYLCASSLGKRSGELFFGEGSRLTVL.

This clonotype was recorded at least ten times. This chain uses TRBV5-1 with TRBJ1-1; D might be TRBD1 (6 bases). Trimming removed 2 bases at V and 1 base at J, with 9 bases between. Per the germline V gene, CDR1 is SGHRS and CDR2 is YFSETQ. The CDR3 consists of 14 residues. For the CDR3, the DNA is TGCGCCAGCAGCTTTCAGGGGCGGAACACTGAAGCTTTCTTT. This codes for CASSFQGRNTEAFF.

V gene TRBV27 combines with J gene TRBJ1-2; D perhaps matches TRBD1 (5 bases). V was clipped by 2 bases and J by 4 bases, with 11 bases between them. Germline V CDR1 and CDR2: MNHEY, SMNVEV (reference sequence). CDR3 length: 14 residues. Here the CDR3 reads CASSLTGQGYGYTF. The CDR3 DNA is TGTGCCAGCAGTTTAACGGGCCAGGGCTATGGCTACACCTTC.

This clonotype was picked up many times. CDR3 residues: CAITELGGRNYNEQFF. The DNA for the CDR3 is TGTGCCATCACCGAGCTGGGCGGGCGAAATTACAATGAGCAGTTCTTC. The chain joins TRBV10-3 to TRBJ2-1; D may be TRBD2 (5 bases). Germline V lookup: CDR1 ENHRY, CDR2 SYGVKD. The CDR3 covers 16 residues. Deletions cut 7 bases from V and 4 bases from J, with 20 bases between.

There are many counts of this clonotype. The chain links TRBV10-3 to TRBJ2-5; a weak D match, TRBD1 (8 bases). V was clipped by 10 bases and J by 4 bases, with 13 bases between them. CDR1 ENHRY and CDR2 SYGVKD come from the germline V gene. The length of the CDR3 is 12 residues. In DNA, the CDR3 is TGTGCCACCAACAGGGGGGGAGAGACCCAGTACTTC. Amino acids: CATNRGGETQYF.

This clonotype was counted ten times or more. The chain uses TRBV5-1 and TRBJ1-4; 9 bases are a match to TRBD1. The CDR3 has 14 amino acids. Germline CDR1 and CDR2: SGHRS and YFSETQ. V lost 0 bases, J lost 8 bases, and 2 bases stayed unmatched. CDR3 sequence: CASSLVGTGEKLFF. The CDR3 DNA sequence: TGCGCCAGCAGCTTGGTGGGGACAGGGGAAAAACTGTTTTTT.

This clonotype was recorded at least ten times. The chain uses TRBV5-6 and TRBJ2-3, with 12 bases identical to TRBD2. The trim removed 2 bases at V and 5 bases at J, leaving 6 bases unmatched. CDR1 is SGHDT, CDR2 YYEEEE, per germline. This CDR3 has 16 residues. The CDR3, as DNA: TGTGCCAGCAGCTTCCTAGCGGGGGGGCTCGTAGATACGCAGTATTTT. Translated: CASSFLAGGLVDTQYF.

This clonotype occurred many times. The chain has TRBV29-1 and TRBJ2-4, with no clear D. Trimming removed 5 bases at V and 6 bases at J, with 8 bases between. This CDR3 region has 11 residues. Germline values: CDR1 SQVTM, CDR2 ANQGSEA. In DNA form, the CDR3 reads TGCAGCGTTCAGTCGGCAAACATTCAGTACTTC. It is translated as CSVQSANIQYF.

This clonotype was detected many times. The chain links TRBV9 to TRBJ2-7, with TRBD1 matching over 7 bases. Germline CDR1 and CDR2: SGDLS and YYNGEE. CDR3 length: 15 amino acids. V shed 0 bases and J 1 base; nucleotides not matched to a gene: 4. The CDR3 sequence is CASSVAGTDSYEQYF. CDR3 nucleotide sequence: TGTGCCAGCAGCGTAGCGGGGACAGATTCCTACGAGCAGTACTTC. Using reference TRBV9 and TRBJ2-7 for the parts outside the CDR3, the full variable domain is DSGVTQTPKHLITATGQRVTLRCSPRSGDLSVYWYQQSLDQGLQFLIQYYNGEERAKGNILERFSAQQFPDLHSELNLSSLELGDSALYFCASSVAGTDSYEQYFGPGTRLTVT.